The T cell receptor (beta chain) under discussion was sequenced for a study of T-cell memory formation after mild COVID-19. This CDR3 is 15 amino acids long. Germline CDR1 is MGHRA and CDR2 is YSYEKL. The trim removed 4 bases at V and 4 bases at J, leaving 8 bases unmatched. This clonotype was seen only a few times. Constant-segment primers and 5'RACE yielded cDNA libraries for TCR alpha and TCR beta, each carrying sample barcodes and UMIs. MiXCR, run by TCRdb on the 5' RACE reads, gives a single entry per CDR3 protein. This sample yields over 350,000 distinct CDR3 sequences, of which 15% to 20% are seen a single time; about 22% belongs to the top ten.

The chain couples TRBV4-1 to TRBJ2-5; 8 bases align to TRBD2. Material for sequencing was PBMCs or a T cell subset sorted from them (not recorded which). This sequence was found in a man in his late teens or twenties who had mild COVID-19 (a few samples of this study predate the infection). Cell type and time point are not known. CDR3 protein: CASSPFGAGVETQYF. CDR3 DNA sequence: TGCGCCAGCAGCCCATTCGGAGCGGGGGTAGAGACCCAGTACTTC.